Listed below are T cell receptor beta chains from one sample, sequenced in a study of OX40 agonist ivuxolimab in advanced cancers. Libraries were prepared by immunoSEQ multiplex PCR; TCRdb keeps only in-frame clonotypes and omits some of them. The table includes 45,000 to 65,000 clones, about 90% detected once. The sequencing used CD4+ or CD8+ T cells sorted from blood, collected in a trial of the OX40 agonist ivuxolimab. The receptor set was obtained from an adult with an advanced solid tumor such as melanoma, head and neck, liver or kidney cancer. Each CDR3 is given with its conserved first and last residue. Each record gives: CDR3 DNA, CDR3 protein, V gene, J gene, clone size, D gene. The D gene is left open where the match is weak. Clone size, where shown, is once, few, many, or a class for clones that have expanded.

cdr3_nt: TGTGCCAGCAGCCACTCCTCCGGGGGGGCTCTCTATGGCTACACCTTC
cdr3_aa: CASSHSSGGALYGYTF
v_call: TRBV7-6
j_call: TRBJ1-2
clone_size: -
d_call: -

cdr3_nt: TGTGCCAGCTCTAGGGACCGTCAAGAGACCCAGTACTTC
cdr3_aa: CASSRDRQETQYF
v_call: TRBV6-5
j_call: TRBJ2-5
clone_size: -
d_call: -

cdr3_nt: TGCGCCAGCAGCACTTCGACAGGGAACACTGAAGCTTTCTTT
cdr3_aa: CASSTSTGNTEAFF
v_call: TRBV5-1
j_call: TRBJ1-1
clone_size: -
d_call: -

cdr3_nt: TGCGCCAGCAGCTTGTGGTTGAGCACCGGGGAGCTGTTTTTT
cdr3_aa: CASSLWLSTGELFF
v_call: TRBV5-1
j_call: TRBJ2-2
clone_size: -
d_call: -

cdr3_nt: TGTGCCAGCAGCCAAGATCCGACAGGGGGTCGGCAGTACTTC
cdr3_aa: CASSQDPTGGRQYF
v_call: TRBV14
j_call: TRBJ2-7
clone_size: -
d_call: TRBD1

cdr3_nt: TGTGCCAGCAGTTTTTTGGGTGGAAAGAATGAAAAACTGTTTTTT
cdr3_aa: CASSFLGGKNEKLFF
v_call: TRBV27
j_call: TRBJ1-4
clone_size: -
d_call: -

cdr3_nt: TGTGCCAGCAGCTCCTCGTTGGGTACAGGGGGCTTGGGCAAAAACATTCAGTACTTC
cdr3_aa: CASSSSLGTGGLGKNIQYF
v_call: TRBV21-1
j_call: TRBJ2-4
clone_size: -
d_call: -

cdr3_nt: TGTGCCAGCCGGGACTATCCTAATGAGCAGTTCTTC
cdr3_aa: CASRDYPNEQFF
v_call: TRBV6-5
j_call: TRBJ2-1
clone_size: once
d_call: TRBD2

cdr3_nt: TGTGCCAGCAGCTTAGGGGCGGGGAAGGTGGAGACCCAGTACTTC
cdr3_aa: CASSLGAGKVETQYF
v_call: TRBV7-6
j_call: TRBJ2-5
clone_size: -
d_call: -

cdr3_nt: TGCGCCAGCAGTGAAATTTTAAGGACTCCCTTGGGTTGGGAGCAGTACTTC
cdr3_aa: CASSEILRTPLGWEQYF
v_call: TRBV10-2
j_call: TRBJ2-7
clone_size: -
d_call: -

cdr3_nt: TGTGCCAGCAGCCCAGGGTTGTGGGATGAGCAGTTCTTC
cdr3_aa: CASSPGLWDEQFF
v_call: TRBV7-2
j_call: TRBJ2-1
clone_size: -
d_call: -

cdr3_nt: TGTGCCAGCAGCTCTACAGGGGGCGAGACCGGGGAGCTGTTTTTT
cdr3_aa: CASSSTGGETGELFF
v_call: TRBV5-5
j_call: TRBJ2-2
clone_size: -
d_call: TRBD1

cdr3_nt: TGTGCCATCAGTGAAGCAGGGAACTCCTACGAGCAGTACTTC
cdr3_aa: CAISEAGNSYEQYF
v_call: TRBV10-3
j_call: TRBJ2-7
clone_size: -
d_call: -

cdr3_nt: TGTGCCAGCACCCAGGCCCCGACTCAGCCCCAGCATTTT
cdr3_aa: CASTQAPTQPQHF
v_call: TRBV28
j_call: TRBJ1-5
clone_size: medium-sized
d_call: -

cdr3_nt: TGTGCCAGCAGCTTGTCGGGTAGCGGGAGAATTAGGTATGAGCAGTTCTTC
cdr3_aa: CASSLSGSGRIRYEQFF
v_call: TRBV5-6
j_call: TRBJ2-1
clone_size: -
d_call: TRBD2

cdr3_nt: TGCGCCAGCAGCCCGGGACCGTTGGATGGCTACACCTTC
cdr3_aa: CASSPGPLDGYTF
v_call: TRBV5-1
j_call: TRBJ1-2
clone_size: once
d_call: -

cdr3_nt: TGTGCCAGCTCACCAGGATTAAGGGAAAAACTGTTTTTT
cdr3_aa: CASSPGLREKLFF
v_call: TRBV18
j_call: TRBJ1-4
clone_size: -
d_call: -

cdr3_nt: TGTGCCAGCAGCGTAGACCGGGAGACTGAAGCTTTCTTT
cdr3_aa: CASSVDRETEAFF
v_call: TRBV9
j_call: TRBJ1-1
clone_size: -
d_call: -

cdr3_nt: TGTGCCAGCAGACAACAGGGGGCCCGTTACAATGAGCAGTTCTTC
cdr3_aa: CASRQQGARYNEQFF
v_call: TRBV6-1
j_call: TRBJ2-1
clone_size: -
d_call: TRBD1

cdr3_nt: TGTGCCAGCCGACGGGGGACGGAAGAGACCCAGTACTTC
cdr3_aa: CASRRGTEETQYF
v_call: TRBV11-2
j_call: TRBJ2-5
clone_size: -
d_call: -

cdr3_nt: TGTGCCAGCAGCTTATCGGGCATAACTAACACTGAAGCTTTCTTT
cdr3_aa: CASSLSGITNTEAFF
v_call: TRBV11-2
j_call: TRBJ1-1
clone_size: -
d_call: -

cdr3_nt: TGTGCCAGTAGTACCTACGTGCAGCGGGAGGGGAAAGAGACCCAGTACTTC
cdr3_aa: CASSTYVQREGKETQYF
v_call: TRBV19
j_call: TRBJ2-5
clone_size: -
d_call: TRBD2

cdr3_nt: TGTGCCAGCAGCTTACACGGGACTAGCGGCTCCTACAATGAGCAGTTCTTC
cdr3_aa: CASSLHGTSGSYNEQFF
v_call: TRBV7-3
j_call: TRBJ2-1
clone_size: -
d_call: TRBD2

cdr3_nt: TGTGCCACCAGCAGAGATCGGCAGGGGCCTGTCTACGAGCAGTACTTC
cdr3_aa: CATSRDRQGPVYEQYF
v_call: TRBV15
j_call: TRBJ2-7
clone_size: -
d_call: -

cdr3_nt: TGTGCCAGCAGCTTAGATTCGAGGTCCGGCGGGGAGCTGTTTTTT
cdr3_aa: CASSLDSRSGGELFF
v_call: TRBV11-2
j_call: TRBJ2-2
clone_size: -
d_call: -

cdr3_nt: TGTGCCAGCAGTTACGTCGGGGTAGCCAAAAACATTCAGTACTTC
cdr3_aa: CASSYVGVAKNIQYF
v_call: TRBV6-5
j_call: TRBJ2-4
clone_size: -
d_call: -

cdr3_nt: TGTGCCAGCAGCCCACGGGACTACCCTGATACGCAGTATTTT
cdr3_aa: CASSPRDYPDTQYF
v_call: TRBV7-8
j_call: TRBJ2-3
clone_size: -
d_call: TRBD2

cdr3_nt: TGCGCCAGCAGCCGGCTCGAGCGACAGGCTCGGGGCTCCTACGAGCAGTACTTC
cdr3_aa: CASSRLERQARGSYEQYF
v_call: TRBV5-1
j_call: TRBJ2-7
clone_size: -
d_call: -

cdr3_nt: TGCGCCAGCAGTAAGAGAGCGGGGGGGTCAAATACGCAGTATTTT
cdr3_aa: CASSKRAGGSNTQYF
v_call: TRBV10-1
j_call: TRBJ2-3
clone_size: -
d_call: TRBD2

cdr3_nt: TGTGCCAGTAGTATCGATCGACAGGGGATCACTGAAGCTTTCTTT
cdr3_aa: CASSIDRQGITEAFF
v_call: TRBV19
j_call: TRBJ1-1
clone_size: -
d_call: TRBD1

cdr3_nt: TGTGCCAGCAGCTTACGGGGGAAGGGGAGTCTAAAGCAGTTCTTC
cdr3_aa: CASSLRGKGSLKQFF
v_call: TRBV7-2
j_call: TRBJ2-1
clone_size: -
d_call: -

cdr3_nt: TGTGCCGGCAGCTTAACAGGGTCACCCCTCCACTTT
cdr3_aa: CAGSLTGSPLHF
v_call: TRBV28
j_call: TRBJ1-6
clone_size: -
d_call: -

cdr3_nt: TGTGCCAGCAGCTTGCCGCAGGGGGCAGGTAATTCACCCCTCCACTTT
cdr3_aa: CASSLPQGAGNSPLHF
v_call: TRBV5-6
j_call: TRBJ1-6
clone_size: -
d_call: TRBD1

cdr3_nt: TGTGCCAGCAGCTCAAAGGGGACTAGCGGGATCTACGAGCAGTACTTC
cdr3_aa: CASSSKGTSGIYEQYF
v_call: TRBV7-6
j_call: TRBJ2-7
clone_size: -
d_call: TRBD2

cdr3_nt: TGTGCCAGCAGTTCCGACAGGGGACGTGCTGGTTCACCCCTCCACTTT
cdr3_aa: CASSSDRGRAGSPLHF
v_call: TRBV27
j_call: TRBJ1-6
clone_size: few
d_call: TRBD1

cdr3_nt: TGTGCCAGCAGTTCAAAAAACAGGGGGAGGTACGAGCAGTACTTC
cdr3_aa: CASSSKNRGRYEQYF
v_call: TRBV28
j_call: TRBJ2-7
clone_size: -
d_call: TRBD1

cdr3_nt: TGTGCCAGCAGCCCTAGCGGGAGTTCCAATGAGCAGTTCTTC
cdr3_aa: CASSPSGSSNEQFF
v_call: TRBV7-3
j_call: TRBJ2-1
clone_size: -
d_call: TRBD2

cdr3_nt: TGTGCCAGTAGACAGGGGCGAGGAAACAATGAGCAGTTCTTC
cdr3_aa: CASRQGRGNNEQFF
v_call: TRBV2
j_call: TRBJ2-1
clone_size: -
d_call: TRBD1

cdr3_nt: TGTGCCAGCAGCTCGGATATGAGCTCCTACAATGAGCAGTTCTTC
cdr3_aa: CASSSDMSSYNEQFF
v_call: TRBV7-2
j_call: TRBJ2-1
clone_size: -
d_call: -

cdr3_nt: TGCGCCAGCAGCCCCCAGGGCAGGGACGTTAATTCACCCCTCCACTTT
cdr3_aa: CASSPQGRDVNSPLHF
v_call: TRBV4-1
j_call: TRBJ1-6
clone_size: once
d_call: -

cdr3_nt: TGTGCCAGCAGCCAAGAACGACTGTGGCGGGTGCTGGGTGAGACCCAGTACTTC
cdr3_aa: CASSQERLWRVLGETQYF
v_call: TRBV14
j_call: TRBJ2-5
clone_size: -
d_call: -

cdr3_nt: TGTGCCAGCAGCTTAGAGCGAGGGAGGGCCGGGGAGCTGTTTTTT
cdr3_aa: CASSLERGRAGELFF
v_call: TRBV11-2
j_call: TRBJ2-2
clone_size: -
d_call: TRBD2

cdr3_nt: TGTGCCAGCAGCTTACGAAGGGGCGCTTGGGACATTCAGTACTTC
cdr3_aa: CASSLRRGAWDIQYF
v_call: TRBV7-9
j_call: TRBJ2-4
clone_size: -
d_call: -

cdr3_nt: TGTGCCAGCAGCCCGGGGGGTCTAGCGGGGGCCGGAGATACGCAGTATTTT
cdr3_aa: CASSPGGLAGAGDTQYF
v_call: TRBV5-8
j_call: TRBJ2-3
clone_size: -
d_call: TRBD2

cdr3_nt: TGTGCCAGCAGCCCCCGTACCTGGGGGGGGACGGTGAACACTGAAGCTTTCTTT
cdr3_aa: CASSPRTWGGTVNTEAFF
v_call: TRBV9
j_call: TRBJ1-1
clone_size: -
d_call: -

cdr3_nt: TGTGCCAGCAGCCTTTCTAGAGGGAGTGATTCACCCCTCCACTTT
cdr3_aa: CASSLSRGSDSPLHF
v_call: TRBV7-2
j_call: TRBJ1-6
clone_size: once
d_call: -

cdr3_nt: TGTGCCAGCAGCTCAGGACAAGAGACCCAGTACTTC
cdr3_aa: CASSSGQETQYF
v_call: TRBV7-9
j_call: TRBJ2-5
clone_size: -
d_call: -

cdr3_nt: TGTGCCATCACCGGGTCACACATGACCCAATATGGCTACACCTTC
cdr3_aa: CAITGSHMTQYGYTF
v_call: TRBV10-3
j_call: TRBJ1-2
clone_size: -
d_call: -

cdr3_nt: TGCAGCGTTCTTGTAGCAACGCAGTATTTT
cdr3_aa: CSVLVATQYF
v_call: TRBV29-1
j_call: TRBJ2-3
clone_size: -
d_call: -

cdr3_nt: TGTGCCAGCAGCGCGCGACTAGCGGATCAAAACATTCAGTACTTC
cdr3_aa: CASSARLADQNIQYF
v_call: TRBV9
j_call: TRBJ2-4
clone_size: -
d_call: TRBD2

cdr3_nt: TGTGCCAGCAGACAATACAGGAACACCGGGGAGCTGTTTTTT
cdr3_aa: CASRQYRNTGELFF
v_call: TRBV27
j_call: TRBJ2-2
clone_size: -
d_call: -

cdr3_nt: TGTGCCAGCAGCCCCCAGGGTCGTCACGGGGAGCTGTTTTTT
cdr3_aa: CASSPQGRHGELFF
v_call: TRBV28
j_call: TRBJ2-2
clone_size: -
d_call: -

cdr3_nt: TGCGCCAGCAGCTTGGCCGGGACAGGGACGACTGAAGCTTTCTTT
cdr3_aa: CASSLAGTGTTEAFF
v_call: TRBV5-1
j_call: TRBJ1-1
clone_size: -
d_call: TRBD1

cdr3_nt: TGTGCCTGGGGGACTAGCGGGGCCGGCACCGGGGAGCTGTTTTTT
cdr3_aa: CAWGTSGAGTGELFF
v_call: TRBV30
j_call: TRBJ2-2
clone_size: -
d_call: TRBD2

cdr3_nt: TGTGCCAGCAGCCTCCTAGCGGGCACGGTCGAAAAACTGTTTTTT
cdr3_aa: CASSLLAGTVEKLFF
v_call: TRBV7-2
j_call: TRBJ1-4
clone_size: -
d_call: -

cdr3_nt: TGTGCCAGCAGTTACGACTGGGCAGGGCCCATCTACGAGCAGTACTTC
cdr3_aa: CASSYDWAGPIYEQYF
v_call: TRBV6-5
j_call: TRBJ2-7
clone_size: -
d_call: -

cdr3_nt: TGTGCCAGCAGCGCCCCCTGGGACTCAACCTACGTCTTC
cdr3_aa: CASSAPWDSTYVF
v_call: TRBV7-2
j_call: TRBJ2-7
clone_size: -
d_call: -

cdr3_nt: TGTGCCAGTAAAGGAGGCCGGGCGGGGAGCACAGATACGCAGTATTTT
cdr3_aa: CASKGGRAGSTDTQYF
v_call: TRBV19
j_call: TRBJ2-3
clone_size: -
d_call: -